The next 18 T cell receptor beta chains were all read from a single sample in a study of blood T cell repertoires in COVID-19. TCRdb keeps only in-frame clones here, not all; method: immunoSEQ multiplex PCR. Altogether roughly 25,000 clones are present, roughly nine tenths being singletons, with the ten largest covering 25% to 35%. Sample: peripheral blood. The receptor set was obtained from a man between 65 and 79 years old with active COVID-19.

V usage is TRBV7-2 and J usage is TRBJ2-1, with 8 positions matching TRBD2. V was pared by 1 base and J by 7 bases, with 6 bases of the junction left unmatched. The germline V gene encodes CDR1 SGHTA and CDR2 FQGNSA. CDR3 length: 15 amino acids. The CDR3 DNA sequence: TGTGCCAGCAGCTTAGTGCCTAGCGGGCATAATGAGCAGTTCTTC. This sequence encodes CASSLVPSGHNEQFF. The entire variable domain, with the rest obtained from reference TRBV7-2 and TRBJ2-1, is as follows: GAGVSQSPSNKVTEKGKDVELRCDPISGHTALYWYRQSLGQGLEFLIYFQGNSAPDKSGLPSDRFSAERTGGSVSTLTIQRTQQEDSAVYLCASSLVPSGHNEQFFGPGTRLTVL.

The chain combines TRBV27 with TRBJ1-1; tentative D call: TRBD1 (5 bases). The germline V and J ends were trimmed by 6 bases and 1 base, with 15 bases remaining between them. Germline V gene data show CDR1 as MNHEY and CDR2 as SMNVEV (reference sequence). The CDR3 consists of 15 residues. DNA of the CDR3: TGTGCCAGCAGCCGCCTAGGGACTGGGAACACTGAAGCTTTCTTT. Translated, it gives CASSRLGTGNTEAFF.

This clone was counted once. The V gene is TRBV7-2, the J gene TRBJ2-7; TRBD2 aligns across 8 bases. V gave up 2 bases and J gave up 1 base; unmatched junction bases: 4. Germline CDR1 and CDR2: SGHTA and FQGNSA. This CDR3 comprises 15 residues. Here the CDR3 reads CASSLTTSGSYEQYF. CDR3 DNA sequence: TGTGCCAGCAGCTTAACCACTAGCGGATCCTACGAGCAGTACTTC.

The chain combines TRBV3-1 (or the pseudogene TRBV3-2) with TRBJ2-7, with 11 bases identical to TRBD2. The germline V gene encodes CDR1 LGHDT and CDR2 YNNKEL (reference sequence). The CDR3 covers 15 residues. The ends lost 4 bases at V and 3 bases at J; junction bases unmatched: 5. In nucleotides, the CDR3 is TGTGCCAGCAGCCTAGGGACTAGCGGTGACTACGAGCAGTACTTC. Protein product: CASSLGTSGDYEQYF.

This clone has a handful of counts. The V gene is TRBV6-5, the J gene TRBJ2-7, with D tentatively TRBD2 (6 bases). CDR3 length: 16 amino acids. Germline loops: CDR1 MNHEY, CDR2 SVGAGI. V was cut by 2 bases and J by 3 bases, with 17 bases left in between. CDR3 DNA sequence: TGTGCCAGCAGTTACCCATTACAGGAGGGCCTCTACGAGCAGTACTTC. Protein sequence: CASSYPLQEGLYEQYF.

V is TRBV19 and J is TRBJ1-4; 10 bases fit TRBD1. J gave up 4 bases and V 6 bases, and 5 bases lay outside the gene matches. CDR1 is LNHDA, CDR2 SQIVND, per germline (reference sequence). The CDR3 sequence is 15 residues long. The CDR3 DNA is TGTGCCAGTAGCAACCGGGACAGGGGTAATGAAAAACTGTTTTTT. Encoded protein: CASSNRDRGNEKLFF.

This clone was seen a handful of times. The rearrangement links TRBV7-9 to TRBJ2-7; TRBD1 agrees at 9 bases. CDR3 size: 17 residues. V shed 2 bases and J 0 bases; nucleotides not matched to a gene: 8. Germline V lookup: CDR1 SEHNR, CDR2 FQNEAQ (reference sequence). CDR3: CASSLILADRGSYEQYF. As DNA, the CDR3 is TGTGCCAGCAGCTTAATTCTCGCGGACAGGGGCTCCTACGAGCAGTACTTC. Full variable domain (missing parts from reference TRBV7-9 and TRBJ2-7): DTGVSQNPRHKITKRGQNVTFRCDPISEHNRLYWYRQTLGQGPEFLTYFQNEAQLEKSRLLSDRFSAERPKGSFSTLEIQRTEQGDSAMYLCASSLILADRGSYEQYFGPGTRLTVT.

The chain has TRBV7-8 and TRBJ1-5; TRBD1 might be the D (6 bases). The ends were cut back, 0 bases at V and 4 bases at J, with 10 bases in the middle. The CDR3 sequence is 15 residues long. Germline CDR1 reads SGHVS; CDR2 reads FQNEAQ. The CDR3: CASSLAWTVNQPQHF. DNA for the CDR3: TGTGCCAGCAGCTTAGCATGGACAGTAAATCAGCCCCAGCATTTT.

The chain has TRBV7-2 and TRBJ2-3; a possible D gene is TRBD1 (5 bases). The V end was cut by 5 bases, the J end by 4 bases, with 13 bases between. Germline V gene data show CDR1 as SGHTA and CDR2 as FQGNSA. This CDR3 has 14 amino acids. The CDR3 region has the DNA TGTGCCAGCAGCCTCAGGGTAATGGCAGATACGCAGTATTTT. This sequence encodes CASSLRVMADTQYF.

This clone was detected once. V is TRBV30 and J is TRBJ2-3; perhaps TRBD2 as D (6 bases). The germline V gene has CDR1 GTSNPN and CDR2 SVGIG (reference sequence). Trimming pared 3 bases from V and 2 bases from J, leaving 9 bases between. The CDR3 length is 13 residues. DNA for the CDR3: TGTGCCTGGAGGGGCGGGAACACAGATACGCAGTATTTT. Protein: CAWRGGNTDTQYF.

The CDR3 bases are TGTGCCAGCAGCTTGGGGACAGGGGCTAACTATGGCTACACCTTC. Amino acids: CASSLGTGANYGYTF. V is TRBV7-2 and J is TRBJ1-2; 10 nucleotides agree with TRBD1. J was trimmed by 0 bases and V by 3 bases; bases with no gene match: 1. Germline V gene lookup returns CDR1 SGHTA and CDR2 FQGNSA. The CDR3 totals 15 residues. The full variable domain, its missing parts supplied by reference TRBV7-2 and TRBJ1-2, is GAGVSQSPSNKVTEKGKDVELRCDPISGHTALYWYRQSLGQGLEFLIYFQGNSAPDKSGLPSDRFSAERTGGSVSTLTIQRTQQEDSAVYLCASSLGTGANYGYTFGSGTRLTVV.

This sequence joins TRBV25-1 and TRBJ2-1, with TRBD2 identical over 10 bases. The CDR3 loop spans 15 amino acids. J lost 7 bases, V lost 6 bases, and 9 bases had no gene match. The germline gives CDR1 MGHDK, CDR2 SYGVNS. CDR3 DNA: TGTGCCAGCAGCCCCCTAGCGGGGGCCCGAAATGAGCAGTTCTTC. Translating gives CASSPLAGARNEQFF. Full variable domain (missing parts from reference TRBV25-1 and TRBJ2-1): EADIYQTPRYLVIGTGKKITLECSQTMGHDKMYWYQQDPGMELHLIHYSYGVNSTEKGDLSSESTVSRIRTEHFPLTLESARPSHTSQYLCASSPLAGARNEQFFGPGTRLTVL.

The chain has TRBV5-6 and TRBJ1-5; D may be TRBD1 (6 bases). Trimming shortened V by 0 bases and J by 5 bases, and 12 bases separated the two germline ends. Per the germline V gene, CDR1 is SGHDT and CDR2 is YYEEEE. CDR3 length equals 15 residues. The CDR3: CASSLVRDTHQPQHF. The DNA for the CDR3 is TGTGCCAGCAGCTTGGTTCGGGACACACATCAGCCCCAGCATTTT.

This chain connects TRBV6-5 to TRBJ2-6; the match to TRBD1 covers 8 bases. V shed 3 bases, J shed 5 bases, and the junction held 3 bases outside the gene matches. The germline CDR1 and CDR2 sequences are MNHEY and SVGAGI. CDR3 length: 15 amino acids. This CDR3 reads CASSYGTGRANVLTF. CDR3 sequence (DNA): TGTGCCAGCAGTTATGGGACAGGCCGGGCCAACGTCCTGACTTTC.

The J gene is TRBJ2-1, the V gene TRBV24-1; D gene uncertain. V lost 4 bases, J lost 10 bases, and 10 bases lay in between. The CDR3 totals 12 residues. CDR1 KGHDR and CDR2 SFDVKD come from the germline V gene. CDR3 coding DNA: TGTGCCACCAGTGACCGGCCCGGGGAGCAGTTCTTC. Translated: CATSDRPGEQFF.

This chain joins TRBV13 and TRBJ2-4; no clear D. Trimming removed 4 bases at V and 0 bases at J, with 16 bases between. Germline lookup yields CDR1 PRHDT and CDR2 FYEKMQ (reference sequence). The CDR3 has 17 residues. The chain's CDR3 is CASSSHPPNIAKNIQYF. The CDR3 region has the DNA TGTGCCAGCAGCTCTCATCCTCCAAACATAGCCAAAAACATTCAGTACTTC.

This clone was seen just once. The V call is TRBV2, the J call TRBJ1-2; 9 bases map to TRBD1. Germline CDR1 and CDR2: SNHLY and FYNNEI. The trim removed 6 bases at V and 2 bases at J, leaving 7 bases unmatched. The CDR3 covers 15 residues. CDR3 region: CASSGRTGVNYGYTF. The CDR3 region has the DNA TGTGCCAGCAGCGGGCGGACAGGGGTGAACTATGGCTACACCTTC.

This chain joins TRBV28 and TRBJ2-7; D gene unclear. The length of the CDR3 is 12 residues. Trimming cost V 7 bases and J 7 bases, with 14 bases left between them. Germline CDR1 MDHEN, CDR2 SYDVKM. The CDR3 DNA is TGTGCCAGCACCACCCTTTCGGGTGAGCAGTACTTC. As protein: CASTTLSGEQYF. The full variable domain, rest sourced from reference TRBV28 and TRBJ2-7, is DVKVTQSSRYLVKRTGEKVFLECVQDMDHENMFWYRQDPGLGLRLIYFSYDVKMKEKGDIPEGYSVSREKKERFSLILESASTNQTSMYLCASTTLSGEQYFGPGTRLTVT.